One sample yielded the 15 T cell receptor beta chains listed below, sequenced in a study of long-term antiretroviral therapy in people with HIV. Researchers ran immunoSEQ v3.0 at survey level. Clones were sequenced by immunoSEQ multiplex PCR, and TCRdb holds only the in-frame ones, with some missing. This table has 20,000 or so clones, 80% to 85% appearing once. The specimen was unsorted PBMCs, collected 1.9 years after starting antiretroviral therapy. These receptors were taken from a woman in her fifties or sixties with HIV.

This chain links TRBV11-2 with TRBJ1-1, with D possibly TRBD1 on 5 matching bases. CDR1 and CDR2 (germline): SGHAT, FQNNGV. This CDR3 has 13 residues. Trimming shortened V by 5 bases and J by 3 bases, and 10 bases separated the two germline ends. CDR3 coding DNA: TGTGCCAGCAGCGCGGACAAGGACACTGAAGCTTTCTTT. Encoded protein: CASSADKDTEAFF. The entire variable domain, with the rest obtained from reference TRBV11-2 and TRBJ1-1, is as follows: EAGVAQSPRYKIIEKRQSVAFWCNPISGHATLYWYQQILGQGPKLLIQFQNNGVVDDSQLPKDRFSAERLKGVDSTLKIQPAKLEDSAVYLCASSADKDTEAFFGQGTRLTVV.

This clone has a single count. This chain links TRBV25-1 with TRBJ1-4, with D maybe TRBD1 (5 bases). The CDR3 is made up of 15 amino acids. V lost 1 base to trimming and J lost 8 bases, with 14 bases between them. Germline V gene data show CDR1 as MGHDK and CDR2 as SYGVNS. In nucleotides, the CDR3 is TGTGCCAGCAGTGAATTATGGGGGGAAGGGGAAAAACTGTTTTTT. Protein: CASSELWGEGEKLFF.

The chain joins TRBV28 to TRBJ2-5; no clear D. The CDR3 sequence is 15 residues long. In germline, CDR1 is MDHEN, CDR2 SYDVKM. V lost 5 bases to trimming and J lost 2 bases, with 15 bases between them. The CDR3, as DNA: TGTGCCAGCAGTCCCATCCGGGCGGAACAAGAGACCCAGTACTTC. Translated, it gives CASSPIRAEQETQYF.

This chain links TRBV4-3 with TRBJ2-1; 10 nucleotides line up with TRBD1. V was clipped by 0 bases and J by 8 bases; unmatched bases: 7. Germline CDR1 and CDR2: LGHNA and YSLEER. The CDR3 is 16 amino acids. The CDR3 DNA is TGCGCCAGCAGCCAAGATCTAGGACAGGGGGGGGATGAGCAGTTCTTC. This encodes CASSQDLGQGGDEQFF.

The CDR3 DNA is TGTGCTAGTGGTTTGACCAGTGCAACTAATGAAAAACTGTTTTTT. It encodes CASGLTSATNEKLFF. The J gene is TRBJ1-4, the V gene TRBV12-5; D remains unclear. Germline loops: CDR1 LGHNT, CDR2 FRNRAP. This CDR3 has 15 amino acids. Trimming pared 2 bases from V and 0 bases from J, leaving 7 bases between.

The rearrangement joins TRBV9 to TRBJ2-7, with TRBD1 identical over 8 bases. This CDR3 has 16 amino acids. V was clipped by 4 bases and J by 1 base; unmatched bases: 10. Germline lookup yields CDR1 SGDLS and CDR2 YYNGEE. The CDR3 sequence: CASSPQSGTGSYEQYF. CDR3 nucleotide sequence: TGTGCCAGCAGCCCCCAGTCCGGGACAGGATCCTACGAGCAGTACTTC.

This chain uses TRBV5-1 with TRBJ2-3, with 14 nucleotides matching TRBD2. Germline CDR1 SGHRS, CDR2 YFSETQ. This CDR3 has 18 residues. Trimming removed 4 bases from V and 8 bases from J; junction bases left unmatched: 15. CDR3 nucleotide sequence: TGCGCCAGCAGCCCCCCTCTTCCGGGACTAGCGGGAGTTGTTACGCAGTATTTT. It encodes CASSPPLPGLAGVVTQYF.

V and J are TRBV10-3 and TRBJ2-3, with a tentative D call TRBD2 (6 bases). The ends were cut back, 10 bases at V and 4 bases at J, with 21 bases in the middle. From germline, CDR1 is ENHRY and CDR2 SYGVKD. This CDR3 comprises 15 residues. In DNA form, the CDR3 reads TGTGCCACCGCGACGGTAGCGGCGTTGCCAGATACGCAGTATTTT. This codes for CATATVAALPDTQYF.

DNA for the CDR3: TGTGCCAGCTCGCCTGGGACAGGGGCCTACAATGAGCAGTTCTTC. This codes for CASSPGTGAYNEQFF. This chain connects TRBV18 to TRBJ2-1, with TRBD1 identical over 10 bases. With V trimmed by 6 bases and J by 2 bases, 4 bases remained unmatched. There are 15 residues in the CDR3. Per germline, CDR1 KGHSH and CDR2 LQKENI.

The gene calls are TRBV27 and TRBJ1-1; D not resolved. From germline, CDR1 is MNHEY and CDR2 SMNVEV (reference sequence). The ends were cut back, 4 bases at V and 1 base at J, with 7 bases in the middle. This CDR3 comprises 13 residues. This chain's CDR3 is CASSWSGNTEAFF. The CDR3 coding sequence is TGTGCCAGCAGTTGGTCGGGGAACACTGAAGCTTTCTTT.

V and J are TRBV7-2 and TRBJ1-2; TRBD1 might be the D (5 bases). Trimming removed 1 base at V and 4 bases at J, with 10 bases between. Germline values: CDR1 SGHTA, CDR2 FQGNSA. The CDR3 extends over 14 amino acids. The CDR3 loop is CASSLEPGPYGYTF. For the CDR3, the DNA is TGTGCCAGCAGCTTAGAACCAGGGCCCTATGGCTACACCTTC.

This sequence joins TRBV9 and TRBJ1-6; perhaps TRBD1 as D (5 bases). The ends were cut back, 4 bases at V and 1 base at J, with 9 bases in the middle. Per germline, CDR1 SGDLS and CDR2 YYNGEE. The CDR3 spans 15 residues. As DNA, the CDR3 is TGTGCCAGCAGCCCGGGGGAGTCCTATAATTCACCCCTCCACTTT. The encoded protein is CASSPGESYNSPLHF.

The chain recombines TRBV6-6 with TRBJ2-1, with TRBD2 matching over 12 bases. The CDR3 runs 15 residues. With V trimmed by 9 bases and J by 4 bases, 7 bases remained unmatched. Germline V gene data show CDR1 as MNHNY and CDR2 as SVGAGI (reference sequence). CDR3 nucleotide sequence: TGTGCCAGTTCGCCTAGCGGGGGGGGATACAATGAGCAGTTCTTC. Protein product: CASSPSGGGYNEQFF.

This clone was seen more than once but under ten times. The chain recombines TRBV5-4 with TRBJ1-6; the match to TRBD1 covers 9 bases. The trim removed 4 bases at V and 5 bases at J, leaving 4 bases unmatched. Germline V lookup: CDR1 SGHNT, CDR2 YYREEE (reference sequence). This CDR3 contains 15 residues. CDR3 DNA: TGTGCCAGCAGCCAGAACAGGGGGCATAATTCACCCCTCCACTTT. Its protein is CASSQNRGHNSPLHF.

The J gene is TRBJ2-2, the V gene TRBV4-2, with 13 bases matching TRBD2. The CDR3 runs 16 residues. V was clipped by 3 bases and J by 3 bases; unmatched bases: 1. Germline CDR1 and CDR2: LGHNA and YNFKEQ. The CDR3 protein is CASSQGLAGHTGELFF. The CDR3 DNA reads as TGTGCCAGCAGCCAGGGACTAGCGGGGCACACCGGGGAGCTGTTTTTT.